A selection of T cell receptor beta chains follows, all from one sample in a study of blood T cell repertoires in COVID-19. Profiled with immunoSEQ multiplex PCR; TCRdb holds only in-frame clones, not every one. Of about 110,000 clones in the sample, roughly 70% were seen once. The sequencing input was peripheral blood. Receptors originate from a woman in her forties with acute or convalescent COVID-19. The CDR3 runs from the conserved cysteine through the conserved F or W. The D gene is left open where the match is weak. Where a row states a size, it is once, few, many or the class of an expanded clone; other rows omit it.

J gene | V gene | clone size | D gene | CDR3 DNA | CDR3 protein
TRBJ2-7 | TRBV11-1 | NA | NA | TGTGCCAGCAGCTTAACGTCAGGGCCTACCTACGAGCAGTACTTC | CASSLTSGPTYEQYF
TRBJ1-4 | TRBV3-1/TRBV3-2 | once | NA | TGTGCCAGCAGCCAAGCGCAGGGCTTAGGGGAAAAACTGTTTTTT | CASSQAQGLGEKLFF
TRBJ1-1 | TRBV9 | many | TRBD1 | TGTGCCAGCAGCCGAGAAGGGACAGGGGGCCTTAGGGCCACTGAAGCTTTCTTT | CASSREGTGGLRATEAFF
TRBJ1-4 | TRBV28 | NA | TRBD1 | TGTGCCAGCAGTTTAATCCTACCCTCCAGGGGGCCGCGCGAAAAACTGTTTTTT | CASSLILPSRGPREKLFF
TRBJ2-2 | TRBV7-2 | NA | NA | TGTGCCAGCAGCTTAGCGTTGGGGGCGGACACCGGGGAGCTGTTTTTT | CASSLALGADTGELFF
TRBJ2-1 | TRBV28 | NA | NA | TGTGCCAGCGGGGGTTTAGGGGGCGGGACGAATGAGCAGTTCTTC | CASGGLGGGTNEQFF
TRBJ1-2 | TRBV20-1 | NA | NA | TGCAGTGCTAGCGAGGGAGATGGCTACACCTTC | CSASEGDGYTF
TRBJ2-5 | TRBV7-9 | NA | NA | TGTGCCAGCAGCTTAGGACAGATCCTCCAAGAGACCCAGTACTTC | CASSLGQILQETQYF
TRBJ2-5 | TRBV6-5 | NA | TRBD2 | TGTGCCAGCAGTTATAGCGGGGATAATACAGAGACCCAGTACTTC | CASSYSGDNTETQYF
TRBJ2-1 | TRBV5-1 | NA | TRBD2 | TGCGCCAGCAGCTATAGAGACCTAGCGGGGTTGAGTCTTTCCTTAACCAATGAGCAGTTCTTC | CASSYRDLAGLSLSLTNEQFF
TRBJ1-2 | TRBV25-1 | NA | TRBD1 | TGTGCCACCACAGGGGGCTACGACTATGGCTACACCTTC | CATTGGYDYGYTF
TRBJ1-6 | TRBV3-1/TRBV3-2 | NA | TRBD1 | TGTGCCAGCAGCCAGACAGGGGGTAGTAATTCACCCCTCCACTTT | CASSQTGGSNSPLHF
TRBJ1-5 | TRBV7-9 | NA | NA | TGTGCCAGCAGCACGCTACAGGGCCAGCCCCAGCATTTT | CASSTLQGQPQHF
TRBJ1-4 | TRBV28 | once | TRBD1 | TGTGCCAGCTCGGACAGGGGGCGAAAACTGTTTTTT | CASSDRGRKLFF
TRBJ1-1 | TRBV5-5 | few | TRBD1 | TGTGCCAGCAGTCGTACCGGGACAGGGCGGGGCGCTGAAGCTTTCTTT | CASSRTGTGRGAEAFF
TRBJ2-7 | TRBV6-5 | NA | NA | TGTGCCAGCAGTTTCGACAGGCGATTCTACGAGCAGTACTTC | CASSFDRRFYEQYF
TRBJ2-7 | TRBV27 | NA | TRBD1 | TGTGCCAGCAGTTTACTAACAGGGGGATCCCCCTACGAGCAGTACTTC | CASSLLTGGSPYEQYF
TRBJ2-2 | TRBV19 | NA | TRBD1 | TGTGCCAGTTCCGGGACAGGGATTAACACCGGGGAGCTGTTTTTT | CASSGTGINTGELFF
TRBJ2-5 | TRBV4-2 | NA | TRBD2 | TGTGCCAGCCGTCGGGGGGGAGAGACCCAGTACTTC | CASRRGGETQYF
TRBJ2-3 | TRBV6-2/TRBV6-3 | NA | NA | TGTGCCAGCAGTCACACAGATACGCAGTATTTT | CASSHTDTQYF
TRBJ1-5 | TRBV9 | few | TRBD1 | TGTGCCAGCAGCTTATCCGGGACAGAAAATCAGCCCCAGCATTTT | CASSLSGTENQPQHF
TRBJ2-7 | TRBV7-2 | NA | NA | TGTGCCAGCAGCTACTATGGGGGACAAGGGGCGGCCGAGCAGTACTTC | CASSYYGGQGAAEQYF
TRBJ1-1 | TRBV6-5 | NA | TRBD1 | TGTGCCAGCAGTTCCTACGCGAGGGGGCTAGACACTGAAGCTTTCTTT | CASSSYARGLDTEAFF
TRBJ1-1 | TRBV12-5 | NA | TRBD1 | TGTGCTAGTGGGGCCGGACAGGGGGTTAAAGCTTTCTTT | CASGAGQGVKAFF
TRBJ2-7 | TRBV5-1 | few | NA | TGCGCCAGCAGCTTGGCTACTGGGGGGTTCTCCTACGAGCAGTACTTC | CASSLATGGFSYEQYF
TRBJ1-2 | TRBV29-1 | NA | NA | TGCAGCGTTGAACGGCGGCGGGGGGCCGAGGACTATGGCTACACCTTC | CSVERRRGAEDYGYTF
TRBJ2-1 | TRBV5-6 | NA | NA | TGTGCCAGCAGCTTGGGACAGAATGAGCAGTTCTTC | CASSLGQNEQFF
TRBJ2-1 | TRBV2 | NA | NA | TGTGCCAGCAGTGTTGGGGGCGTAAATGAGCAGTTCTTC | CASSVGGVNEQFF
TRBJ2-1 | TRBV2 | NA | NA | TGTGCCAGCAGGTTCTTAGCCGGGACATCCTACAATGAGCAGTTCTTC | CASRFLAGTSYNEQFF
TRBJ2-1 | TRBV3-1/TRBV3-2 | NA | TRBD1 | TGTGCCAGCAGTCAGAACAGGGGGGCCTACAATGAGCAGTTCTTC | CASSQNRGAYNEQFF
TRBJ2-5 | TRBV3-1/TRBV3-2 | NA | NA | TGTGCCAGCAGCCAAGACCAGGGGGGCTGGATGAAAGAGACCCAGTACTTC | CASSQDQGGWMKETQYF
TRBJ2-3 | TRBV29-1 | NA | NA | TGCAGGGCCCTCCGGGGGGATACGCAGTATTTT | CRALRGDTQYF
TRBJ2-5 | TRBV6-4 | NA | NA | TGTGCCAGCGCCGCGGGTAGTCAAGAGACCCAGTACTTC | CASAAGSQETQYF
TRBJ2-2 | TRBV19 | NA | NA | TGTGCCAGTATTCCCCGGGGGAAATCGAACACCGGGGAGCTGTTTTTT | CASIPRGKSNTGELFF
TRBJ2-1 | TRBV5-4 | NA | NA | TGTGCCAGCAGCCTTCAGGGGTGGTCCTACAATGAGCAGTTCTTC | CASSLQGWSYNEQFF
TRBJ2-7 | TRBV9 | NA | NA | TGTGCCAGCAGCGAGGGGAGACAGGCTTACTCCTACGAGCAGTACTTC | CASSEGRQAYSYEQYF
TRBJ1-3 | TRBV5-1 | few | NA | TGCGCCAGCAGCTACTCAGGGGCTGGAAACACCATATATTTT | CASSYSGAGNTIYF